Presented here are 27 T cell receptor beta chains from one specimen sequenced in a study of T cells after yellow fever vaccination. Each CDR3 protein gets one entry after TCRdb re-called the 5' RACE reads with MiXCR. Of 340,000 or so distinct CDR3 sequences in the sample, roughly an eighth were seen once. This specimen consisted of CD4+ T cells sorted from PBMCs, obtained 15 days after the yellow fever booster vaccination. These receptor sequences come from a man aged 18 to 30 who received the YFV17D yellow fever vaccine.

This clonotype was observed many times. The CDR3 DNA sequence: TGCAGCGCCACGGGAGGACAGGGATGGGAGACCCAGTACTTC. The encoded protein is CSATGGQGWETQYF. This chain links TRBV29-1 with TRBJ2-5; tentative D call: TRBD1 (8 bases). Germline V gene data show CDR1 as SQVTM and CDR2 as ANQGSEA. The CDR3 has 14 residues. V was cut by 7 bases and J by 5 bases, with 20 bases left in between.

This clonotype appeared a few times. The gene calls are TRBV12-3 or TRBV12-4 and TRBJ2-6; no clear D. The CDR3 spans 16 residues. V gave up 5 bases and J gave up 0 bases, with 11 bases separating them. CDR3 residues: CASSRRVLSGANVLTF. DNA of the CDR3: TGTGCCAGCAGTCGCCGTGTCCTCTCTGGGGCCAACGTCCTGACTTTC.

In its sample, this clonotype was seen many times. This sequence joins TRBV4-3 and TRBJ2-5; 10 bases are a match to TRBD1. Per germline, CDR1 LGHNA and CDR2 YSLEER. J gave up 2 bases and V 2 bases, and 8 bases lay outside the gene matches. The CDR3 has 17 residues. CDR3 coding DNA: TGCGCCAGCAGCCAAACCTGGGGGACAGGGGTACAAGAGACCCAGTACTTC. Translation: CASSQTWGTGVQETQYF.

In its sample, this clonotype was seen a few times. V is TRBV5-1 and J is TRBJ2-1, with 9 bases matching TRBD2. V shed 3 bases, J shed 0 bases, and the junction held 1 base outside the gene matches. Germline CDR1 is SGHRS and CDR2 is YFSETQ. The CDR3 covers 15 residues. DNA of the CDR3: TGCGCCAGCAGCTCGACTAGCGGCTCCTACAATGAGCAGTTCTTC. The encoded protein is CASSSTSGSYNEQFF.

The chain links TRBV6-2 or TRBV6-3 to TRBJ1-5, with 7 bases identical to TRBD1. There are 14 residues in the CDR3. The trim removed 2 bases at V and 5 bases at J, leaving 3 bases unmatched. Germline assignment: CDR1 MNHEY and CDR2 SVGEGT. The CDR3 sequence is CASSYQGGYQPQHF. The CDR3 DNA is TGTGCCAGCAGTTACCAGGGGGGTTATCAGCCCCAGCATTTT.

This CDR3 is CASSRDNTNYGYTF. The CDR3 nucleotides are TGTGCCAGCAGCCGGGACAATACTAACTATGGCTACACCTTC. The chain recombines TRBV2 with TRBJ1-2, with D perhaps matching TRBD1 (6 bases). Germline CDR1 reads SNHLY; CDR2 reads FYNNEI. V was shortened by 6 bases and J by 0 bases, with 11 bases between the two germline ends. The CDR3 spans 14 residues.

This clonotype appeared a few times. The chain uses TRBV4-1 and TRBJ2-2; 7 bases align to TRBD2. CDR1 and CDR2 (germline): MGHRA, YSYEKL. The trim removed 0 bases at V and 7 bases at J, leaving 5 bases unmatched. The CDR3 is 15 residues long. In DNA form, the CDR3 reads TGCGCCAGCAGCCAAGAGGAGCGGGGAGGCGGGGAGCTGTTTTTT. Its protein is CASSQEERGGGELFF.

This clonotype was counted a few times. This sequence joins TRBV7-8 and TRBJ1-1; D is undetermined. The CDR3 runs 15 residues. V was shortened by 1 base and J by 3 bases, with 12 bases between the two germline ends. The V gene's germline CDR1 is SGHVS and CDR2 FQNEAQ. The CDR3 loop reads CASSLGLLPDTEAFF. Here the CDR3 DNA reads TGTGCCAGCAGCTTAGGGCTACTCCCTGACACTGAAGCTTTCTTT.

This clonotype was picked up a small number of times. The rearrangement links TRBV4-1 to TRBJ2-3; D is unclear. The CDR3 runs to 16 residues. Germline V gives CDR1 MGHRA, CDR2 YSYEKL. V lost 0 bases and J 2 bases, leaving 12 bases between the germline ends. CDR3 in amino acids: CASSQDVQKITDTQYF. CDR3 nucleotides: TGCGCCAGCAGCCAAGATGTACAGAAGATCACAGATACGCAGTATTTT.

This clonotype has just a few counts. CDR3 region: CASSFRPIGGGISGNTIYF. CDR3 DNA: TGTGCCAGCAGTTTCCGACCTATAGGCGGGGGCATCTCTGGAAACACCATATATTTT. The chain joins TRBV2 to TRBJ1-3; perhaps TRBD1 as D (6 bases). The CDR3 covers 19 residues. Germline V gene sequence: CDR1 SNHLY, CDR2 FYNNEI. V was cut by 5 bases and J by 0 bases, with 23 bases left in between.

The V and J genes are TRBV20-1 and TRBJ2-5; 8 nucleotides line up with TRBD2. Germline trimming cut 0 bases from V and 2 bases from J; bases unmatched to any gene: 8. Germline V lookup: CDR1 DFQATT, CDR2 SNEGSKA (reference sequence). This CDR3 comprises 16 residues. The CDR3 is CSARDFPGGQQETQYF. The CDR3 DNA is TGCAGTGCTAGAGATTTTCCGGGGGGGCAACAAGAGACCCAGTACTTC.

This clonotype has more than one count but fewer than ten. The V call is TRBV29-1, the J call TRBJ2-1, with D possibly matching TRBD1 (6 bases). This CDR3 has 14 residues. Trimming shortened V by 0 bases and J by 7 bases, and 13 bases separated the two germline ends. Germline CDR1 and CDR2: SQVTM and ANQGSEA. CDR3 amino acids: CSVEDRGRRNEQFF. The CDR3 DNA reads TGCAGCGTTGAAGACAGGGGAAGGAGGAATGAGCAGTTCTTC.

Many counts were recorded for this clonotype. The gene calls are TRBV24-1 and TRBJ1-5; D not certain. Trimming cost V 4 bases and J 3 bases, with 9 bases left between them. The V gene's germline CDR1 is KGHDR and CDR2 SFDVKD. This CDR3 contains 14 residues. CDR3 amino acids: CATSDGNLNQPQHF. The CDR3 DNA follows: TGTGCCACCAGTGACGGAAATCTCAATCAGCCCCAGCATTTT.

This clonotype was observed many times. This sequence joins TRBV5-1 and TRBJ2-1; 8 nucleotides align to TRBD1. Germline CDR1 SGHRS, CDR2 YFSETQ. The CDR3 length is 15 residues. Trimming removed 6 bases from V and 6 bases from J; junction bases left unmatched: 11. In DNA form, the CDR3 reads TGCGCCAGCACACCCTGGACAGGGTCGGCCAATGAGCAGTTCTTC. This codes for CASTPWTGSANEQFF.

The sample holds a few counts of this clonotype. CDR3: CASSLAGQGNTGELFF. The CDR3 DNA sequence: TGTGCCAGCAGCTTAGCCGGACAGGGGAACACCGGGGAGCTGTTTTTT. The chain uses TRBV11-2 and TRBJ2-2; 8 nucleotides agree with TRBD1. The CDR3 is 16 residues long. Per the germline V gene, CDR1 is SGHAT and CDR2 is FQNNGV. V dropped 1 base and J dropped 1; count of bases not matched to a gene: 2.

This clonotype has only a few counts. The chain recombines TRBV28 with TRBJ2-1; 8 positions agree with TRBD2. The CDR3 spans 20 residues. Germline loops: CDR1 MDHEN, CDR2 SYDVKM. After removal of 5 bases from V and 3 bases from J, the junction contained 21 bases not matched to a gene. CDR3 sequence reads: CASSQLGAGGLMKNYNEQFF. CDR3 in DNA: TGTGCCAGCAGTCAACTTGGTGCGGGGGGACTAATGAAGAACTACAATGAGCAGTTCTTC.

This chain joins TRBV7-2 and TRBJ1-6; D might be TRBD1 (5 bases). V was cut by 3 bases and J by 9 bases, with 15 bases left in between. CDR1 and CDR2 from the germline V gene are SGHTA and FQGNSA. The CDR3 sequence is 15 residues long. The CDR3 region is CASSLAWGPVSPLHF. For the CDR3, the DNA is TGTGCCAGCAGCTTGGCCTGGGGCCCCGTTTCACCCCTCCACTTT.

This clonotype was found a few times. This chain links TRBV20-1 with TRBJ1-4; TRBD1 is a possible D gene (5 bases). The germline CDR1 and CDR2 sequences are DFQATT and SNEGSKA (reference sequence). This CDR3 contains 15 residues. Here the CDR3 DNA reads TGCAGCCTCCGCAGGGCCAGGGCGGGGGAGGAAAAACTGTTTTTT. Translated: CSLRRARAGEEKLFF.

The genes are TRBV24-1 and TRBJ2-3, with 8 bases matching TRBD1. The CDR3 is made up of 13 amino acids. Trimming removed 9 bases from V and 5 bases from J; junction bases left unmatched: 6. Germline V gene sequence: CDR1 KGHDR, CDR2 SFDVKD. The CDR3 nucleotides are TGTGCCACCGGACACAGGGGGAGAGATACGCAGTATTTT. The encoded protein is CATGHRGRDTQYF.

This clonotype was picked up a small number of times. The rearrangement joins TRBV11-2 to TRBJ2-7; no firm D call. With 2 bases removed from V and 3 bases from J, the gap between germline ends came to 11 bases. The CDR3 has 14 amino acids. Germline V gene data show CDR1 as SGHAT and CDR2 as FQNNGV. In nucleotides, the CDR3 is TGTGCCAGCAGCTTACGGTTCGAAAGCTACGAGCAGTACTTC. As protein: CASSLRFESYEQYF.

The CDR3 spells CAWSGTGSTDTQYF. CDR3 coding DNA: TGTGCCTGGAGTGGAACAGGGAGCACAGATACGCAGTATTTT. This chain joins TRBV30 and TRBJ2-3; D is possibly TRBD1 (6 bases). This CDR3 is 14 amino acids long. The germline gives CDR1 GTSNPN, CDR2 SVGIG (reference sequence). V was shortened by 1 base and J by 0 bases, with 8 bases between the two germline ends.

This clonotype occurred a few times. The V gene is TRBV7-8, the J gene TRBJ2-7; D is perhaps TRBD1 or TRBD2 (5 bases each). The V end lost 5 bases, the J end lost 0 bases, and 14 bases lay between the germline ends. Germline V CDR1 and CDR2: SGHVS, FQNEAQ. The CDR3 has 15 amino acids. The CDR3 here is CASSRGTVLSYEQYF. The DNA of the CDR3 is TGTGCCAGCAGCCGAGGGACGGTGCTCTCCTACGAGCAGTACTTC.

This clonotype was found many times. This CDR3 is CASSGSAGGPDTQYF. For the CDR3, the DNA is TGTGCCAGCAGCGGATCAGCGGGGGGGCCAGATACGCAGTATTTT. The chain uses TRBV4-2 and TRBJ2-3; 10 nucleotides align to TRBD2. Germline V lookup: CDR1 LGHNA, CDR2 YNFKEQ. J was trimmed by 4 bases and V by 5 bases; bases with no gene match: 6. CDR3 length: 15 residues.

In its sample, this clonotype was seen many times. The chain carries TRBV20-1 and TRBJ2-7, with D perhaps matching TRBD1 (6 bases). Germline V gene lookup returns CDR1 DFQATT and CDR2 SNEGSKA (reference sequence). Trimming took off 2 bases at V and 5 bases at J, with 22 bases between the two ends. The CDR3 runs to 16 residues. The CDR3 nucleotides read TGCAGTGCTAGACCCACGATCCCCGGGACAACAGACGAGCAGTACTTC. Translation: CSARPTIPGTTDEQYF.

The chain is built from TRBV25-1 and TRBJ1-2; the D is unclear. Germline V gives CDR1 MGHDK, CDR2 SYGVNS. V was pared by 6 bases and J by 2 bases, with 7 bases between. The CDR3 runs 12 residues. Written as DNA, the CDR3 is TGTGCCAGCAGACAGCTCAACTATGGCTACACCTTC. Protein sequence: CASRQLNYGYTF.

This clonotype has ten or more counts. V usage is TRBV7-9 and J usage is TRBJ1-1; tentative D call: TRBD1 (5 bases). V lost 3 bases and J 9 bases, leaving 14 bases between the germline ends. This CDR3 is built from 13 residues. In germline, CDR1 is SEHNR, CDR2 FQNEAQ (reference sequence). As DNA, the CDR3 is TGTGCCAGCAGCTTGTCTTCCGAGGGGAAAGCTTTCTTT. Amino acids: CASSLSSEGKAFF. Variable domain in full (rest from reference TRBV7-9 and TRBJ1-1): DTGVSQNPRHKITKRGQNVTFRCDPISEHNRLYWYRQTLGQGPEFLTYFQNEAQLEKSRLLSDRFSAERPKGSFSTLEIQRTEQGDSAMYLCASSLSSEGKAFFGQGTRLTVV.

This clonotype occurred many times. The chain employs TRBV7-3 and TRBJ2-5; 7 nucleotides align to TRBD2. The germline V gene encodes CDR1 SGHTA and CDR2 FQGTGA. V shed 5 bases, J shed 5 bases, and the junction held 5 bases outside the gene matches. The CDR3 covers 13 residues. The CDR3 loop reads CASSRLARETQYF. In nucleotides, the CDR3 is TGTGCCAGCAGCCGACTAGCACGGGAGACCCAGTACTTC. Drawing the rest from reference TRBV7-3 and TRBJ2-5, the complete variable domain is GAGVSQTPSNKVTEKGKYVELRCDPISGHTALYWYRQSLGQGPEFLIYFQGTGAADDSGLPNDRFFAVRPEGSVSTLKIQRTERGDSAVYLCASSRLARETQYFGPGTRLLVL.